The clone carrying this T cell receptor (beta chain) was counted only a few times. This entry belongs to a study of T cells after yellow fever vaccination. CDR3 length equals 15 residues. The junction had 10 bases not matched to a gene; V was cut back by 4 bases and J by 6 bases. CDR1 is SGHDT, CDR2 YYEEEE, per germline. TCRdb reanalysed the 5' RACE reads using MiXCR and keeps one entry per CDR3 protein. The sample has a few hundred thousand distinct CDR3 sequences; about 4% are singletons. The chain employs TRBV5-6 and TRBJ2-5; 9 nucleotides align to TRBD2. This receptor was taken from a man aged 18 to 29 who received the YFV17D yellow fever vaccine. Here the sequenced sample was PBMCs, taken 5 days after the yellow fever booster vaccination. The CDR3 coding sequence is TGTGCCAGCAGCGTTAGCGGGGGCCTTGGACAGACCCAGTACTTC. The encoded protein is CASSVSGGLGQTQYF. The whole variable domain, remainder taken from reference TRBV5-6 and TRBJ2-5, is DAGVTQSPTHLIKTRGQQVTLRCSPKSGHDTVSWYQQALGQGPQFIFQYYEEEERQRGNFPDRFSGHQFPNYSSELNVNALLLGDSALYLCASSVSGGLGQTQYFGPGTRLLVL.